This T cell receptor (beta chain) was documented in a study of T cells in Graves' hyperthyroidism and ophthalmopathy. Findings and limits, study-wide: Through a model of 13 V-J features, ophthalmopathy was separated from stable hyperthyroidism.

Researchers amplified the TCR beta CDR3 regions from RNA transcripts. The HTBI primer set was used in a first-round RT-PCR of the TCR CDR3. TCRdb re-called the multiplex PCR reads with MiXCR, one entry per CDR3 protein. The data show about 300,000 distinct CDR3 sequences, with approximately 14% seen just once and roughly 8.2% held by the top ten. The study based diagnoses on clinical symptoms, serum thyroxine and TRAb, thyroid ultrasound and orbital computed tomography. A remark on this clonotype: Its antigen is not identified.

This receptor was identified in a woman in her thirties or forties with Graves' hyperthyroidism. Sequencing was carried out using blood.

The CDR3 reads CASRAGGRETQYF. In DNA form, the CDR3 reads TGTGCCAGCAGAGCAGGGGGTCGGGAGACCCAGTACTTC. This sequence joins TRBV7-6 and TRBJ2-5; TRBD1 matches at 7 bases. The CDR3 is 13 residues long. Per germline, CDR1 SGHVS and CDR2 FNYEAQ. J was trimmed by 5 bases and V by 6 bases; bases with no gene match: 6.